A single sample is the source of the 15 T cell receptor beta chains below, sequenced in a study of PD-1 blockade in classical Hodgkin lymphoma. Every patient was affected by relapse after autologous stem cell transplantation, while exposure to brentuximab vedotin was not uniform. Some clones are missing from TCRdb's copy, which holds only in-frame ones; the method was immunoSEQ multiplex PCR. The profile shows about 13,000 clones, roughly 77% of them singletons. The sample consisted of peripheral blood mononuclear cells (PBMCs), taken at baseline. All receptors derive from a human donor with classical Hodgkin lymphoma.

Only a few counts were recorded for this clone. The chain has TRBV18 and TRBJ1-5; TRBD1 matches 10 bases. The germline V gene has CDR1 KGHSH and CDR2 LQKENI. Losses at the gene ends were 5 bases for V and 7 bases for J; bases not matched to a gene: 14. The length of the CDR3 is 17 residues. As DNA, the CDR3 is TGTGCCAGCTCAGGCAGATCGGGGACAGGGGAGGGACAGCCCCAGCATTTT. Translating it yields CASSGRSGTGEGQPQHF.

The chain employs TRBV4-3 and TRBJ1-6; 10 positions agree with TRBD1. With 4 bases clipped from V and 9 bases from J, the junction kept 6 bases outside the gene matches. The CDR3 consists of 15 residues. In germline, CDR1 is LGHNA, CDR2 YSLEER. The CDR3 region is CASSLGTGVGSPLHF. Written as DNA, the CDR3 is TGCGCCAGCAGCCTAGGGACAGGGGTTGGTTCACCCCTCCACTTT.

V and J are TRBV6-5 and TRBJ2-7; TRBD2 aligns across 8 bases. The CDR3 sequence is 12 residues long. Germline trimming cut 6 bases from V and 3 bases from J; bases unmatched to any gene: 1. CDR1 MNHEY and CDR2 SVGAGI come from the germline V gene. The chain's CDR3 is CASSGGDYEQYF. The CDR3 DNA reads as TGTGCCAGCAGCGGGGGGGACTACGAGCAGTACTTC.

This chain joins TRBV5-1 and TRBJ1-1; D is undetermined. The CDR3 is 15 residues long. Trimming took off 0 bases at V and 4 bases at J, with 13 bases between the two ends. The germline CDR1 and CDR2 sequences are SGHRS and YFSETQ. The CDR3 loop is CASSLAKLGSTEAFF. The CDR3 DNA reads TGCGCCAGCAGCTTGGCCAAGCTGGGAAGCACTGAAGCTTTCTTT.

V is TRBV5-4 and J is TRBJ1-1, with unresolved D. The length of the CDR3 is 16 residues. Germline V gene data show CDR1 as SGHNT and CDR2 as YYREEE (reference sequence). V gave up 4 bases and J gave up 4 bases, with 20 bases separating them. The CDR3 bases are TGTGCCAGCAGCCCATCCGTAGCGGGGTGGACCACTGAAGCTTTCTTT. Translating gives CASSPSVAGWTTEAFF.

The chain is built from TRBV7-9 and TRBJ2-3; the D gene is possibly TRBD1 (5 bases). The ends were cut back, 4 bases at V and 4 bases at J, with 18 bases in the middle. Germline-derived CDR1 and CDR2 are SEHNR and FQNEAQ (reference sequence). The CDR3 runs to 16 residues. In DNA form, the CDR3 reads TGTGCCAGCAGCTCCTACCAGGGTATCCTTTCAGATACGCAGTATTTT. As protein: CASSSYQGILSDTQYF.

The rearrangement links TRBV4-3 to TRBJ2-3; TRBD2 agrees at 8 bases. Trimming took 0 bases from V and 4 from J; bases not matched to a gene: 6. The germline V gene has CDR1 LGHNA and CDR2 YSLEER. The CDR3 consists of 16 residues. The CDR3 loop is CASSQDGGGFPDTQYF. In nucleotides, the CDR3 is TGCGCCAGCAGCCAAGATGGCGGGGGGTTTCCAGATACGCAGTATTTT.

The chain couples TRBV4-3 to TRBJ2-6, with D tentatively TRBD2 (5 bases). The V gene lost 0 bases and the J gene lost 1 base, with 10 bases spanning the gap. The CDR3 extends over 17 amino acids. Germline assignment: CDR1 LGHNA and CDR2 YSLEER. CDR3 loop: CASSQDSGTSGANVLTF. The CDR3 DNA is TGCGCCAGCAGCCAAGATTCGGGAACTTCTGGGGCCAACGTCCTGACTTTC.

This clone occurred a few times. The gene calls are TRBV5-4 and TRBJ1-1; 7 nucleotides agree with TRBD1. CDR3 length equals 15 residues. J lost 4 bases, V lost 3 bases, and 9 bases had no gene match. Germline CDR1 is SGHNT and CDR2 is YYREEE (reference sequence). CDR3 amino acids: CASSSGGSGVTEAFF. The DNA of the CDR3 is TGTGCCAGCAGCTCAGGGGGGTCGGGCGTCACTGAAGCTTTCTTT.

The chain has TRBV28 and TRBJ1-2; no reliable D call. V lost 5 bases to trimming and J lost 5 bases, with 18 bases between them. The CDR3 has 15 amino acids. Germline CDR1 reads MDHEN; CDR2 reads SYDVKM. The CDR3 DNA is TGTGCCAGCAGTCGTGAACTCGGAATGGGGTATGGCTACACCTTC. Amino acid sequence: CASSRELGMGYGYTF.

This clone was picked up a small number of times. This rearrangement joins TRBV10-3 to TRBJ2-1; 9 bases are shared with TRBD1. Germline lookup yields CDR1 ENHRY and CDR2 SYGVKD. The CDR3 length is 16 residues. Trimming at V came to 3 bases and at J to 2 bases, leaving 5 bases not matched to a gene. CDR3 protein: CAISEYTGGPYNEQFF. CDR3 DNA sequence: TGTGCCATCAGTGAATATACAGGGGGCCCCTACAATGAGCAGTTCTTC.

The chain couples TRBV11-2 to TRBJ1-3; D remains unclear. Trimming shortened V by 5 bases and J by 5 bases, and 10 bases separated the two germline ends. The CDR3 contains 13 residues. The germline gives CDR1 SGHAT, CDR2 FQNNGV. The CDR3 here is CASSLNVRNTIYF. For the CDR3, the DNA is TGTGCCAGCAGCCTCAACGTTAGAAACACCATATATTTT.

J is TRBJ1-2 and V is TRBV7-2; the match to TRBD1 covers 7 bases. Germline CDR1 is SGHTA and CDR2 is FQGNSA. CDR3 size: 14 residues. The J segment lost 7 bases and the V segment lost 5 bases, leaving 10 bases of the junction unmatched. The CDR3 bases are TGTGCCAGCAGCCGACAGGGAGCAGGGGGTGGCTACACCTTC. Translation gives CASSRQGAGGGYTF.

The rearrangement uses TRBV27 and TRBJ1-1; 10 positions agree with TRBD1. Losses at the gene ends were 2 bases for V and 8 bases for J; bases not matched to a gene: 14. The germline V gene has CDR1 MNHEY and CDR2 SMNVEV (reference sequence). The CDR3 runs 17 residues. CDR3 DNA: TGTGCCAGCAGTTTAAAGTATCTACCCGGGGACAGGGGAGAAGCTTTCTTT. Translation: CASSLKYLPGDRGEAFF.

DNA for the CDR3: TGCGCCAGCAGGGGACAGGGGGCTTGGGATGAGCAGTTCTTC. Translated, it gives CASRGQGAWDEQFF. The chain is built from TRBV5-1 and TRBJ2-1, with TRBD1 matching 12 bases. The CDR3 covers 14 residues. Losses at the gene ends were 5 bases for V and 8 bases for J; bases not matched to a gene: 5. Germline CDR1 is SGHRS and CDR2 is YFSETQ.